This T cell receptor beta chain came from a study of neurological immune-mediated disorders. Study findings and constraints: Phylogenetically, 18 of 34 multiple sclerosis patients' repertoires fell into one related-CDR3 cluster, a possible signature. No CDR3 amino acid sequences recurred among expanded clones across subjects, suggesting private repertoires in all groups.

Ten or more counts support this clonotype. Antigen: not known. CDR3 length: 12 amino acids. V lost 8 bases to trimming and J lost 3 bases, with 10 bases between them. Germline CDR1 MNHNS, CDR2 SASEGT. In TCRdb, the 5' RACE reads were re-called with MiXCR into one record per CDR3 protein. The data hold 20,000 or so distinct CDR3 sequences, with roughly 2.6% observed a single time. PBMCs stored at -80 C, numbering 2 million, were the origin of the unsorted libraries. The sample was PBMCs. V usage is TRBV6-1 and J usage is TRBJ1-2; D is unresolved. This clonotype was obtained from a woman aged 18-29 years with multiple sclerosis. The CDR3 region has the DNA TGTGCCAGCGCTCAGGACTACTATGGCTACACCTTC. Its translation: CASAQDYYGYTF.